Sequencing of this T cell receptor (beta chain) was carried out in a study of a mutant IDH1 vaccine in newly diagnosed glioma. Study at large: Vaccinations, eight in total, occurred in weeks 1, 3, 5, 7, 11, 15, 19, 23. With temozolomide cycles, or 4-6 weeks after radiotherapy alone, vaccination was started. Study observations and caveats: Top peripheral T cell clonotype shifts appeared unrelated to pseudoprogression.

Time point: week 23, last vaccination. Vaccination comprised doses that each held 300 ug of mutant IDH1 20-mer peptide, plus topical imiquimod. Comments on this clone: What it binds is not known.

Trimming cost V 5 bases and J 5 bases; bases outside gene matches: 8. CDR3 length: 14 residues. Germline CDR1 SEHNR, CDR2 FQNEAQ (reference sequence). Assay used: immunoSEQ multiplex PCR; TCRdb lists only in-frame clones, some missing. The sample records 50,000 to 60,000 clones, about four fifths being singletons. The rearrangement links TRBV7-9 to TRBJ2-7; 8 bases agree with TRBD1. This TCR was sampled from a man between 35 and 55 years old with glioma. The specimen comprised PBMCs, sampled from a glioma patient whose treatment included an IDH1 peptide vaccine. The CDR3 loop is CASSPWTGSDEQYF. The CDR3 coding sequence is TGTGCCAGCAGCCCGTGGACAGGGTCGGACGAGCAGTACTTC.